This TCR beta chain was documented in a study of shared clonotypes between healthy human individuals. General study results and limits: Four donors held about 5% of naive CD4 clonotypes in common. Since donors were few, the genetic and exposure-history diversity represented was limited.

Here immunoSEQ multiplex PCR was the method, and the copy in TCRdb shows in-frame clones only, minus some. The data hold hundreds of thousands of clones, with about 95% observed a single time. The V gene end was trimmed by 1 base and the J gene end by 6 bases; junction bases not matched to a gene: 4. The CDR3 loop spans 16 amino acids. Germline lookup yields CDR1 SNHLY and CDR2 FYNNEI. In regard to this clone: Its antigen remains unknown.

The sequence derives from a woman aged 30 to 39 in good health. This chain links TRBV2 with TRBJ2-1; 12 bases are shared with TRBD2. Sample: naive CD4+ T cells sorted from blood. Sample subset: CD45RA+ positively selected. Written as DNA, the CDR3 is TGTGCCAGCAGTGAAGGGGAACTAGCGGGAGGCAATGAGCAGTTCTTC. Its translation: CASSEGELAGGNEQFF.